These 22 T cell receptor beta chains originate from one sample sequenced in a study of shared clonotypes between healthy human individuals (dated by TCRdb to the early 2020s). The library was prepared using the immunoSEQ multiplex PCR assay. TCRdb provides this immuneACCESS table in a form limited to in-frame rearrangements. Some clones are lacking; in checked studies, under half of them reflect an unresolved V gene, and why the rest are absent is not known. This sample is represented by approximately 2,000,000 clones; 85% to 95% of them were singletons. The leading ten clones occupy approximately 0.4% of the sample. The sample comprised naive CD4+ T cells from PBMCs. The sample's cell subset or site label is to be understood as: CD45RA+ positively selected. The origin of the receptors is a man between 18 and 29 years old in good health. Some clones in this sample may be carry-over from other donors' samples.

The rearrangement uses TRBV27 and TRBJ1-2; 10 positions agree with TRBD1. CDR3 size: 14 residues. After removal of 4 bases from V and 8 bases from J, the junction contained 7 bases not matched to a gene. Germline CDR1 is MNHEY and CDR2 is SMNVEV (reference sequence). CDR3 sequence (DNA): TGTGCCAGCAGTTCCCGGGACAGGGGATACGGCTACACCTTC. As protein: CASSSRDRGYGYTF.

This sequence joins TRBV5-1 and TRBJ1-1; a weak D match, TRBD1 (6 bases). Trimming took 5 bases from V and 4 from J, leaving 12 bases between them. Germline loops: CDR1 SGHRS, CDR2 YFSETQ. The CDR3 has 13 residues. The CDR3 nucleotides read TGCGCCAGCAGTGAAACGGGGGCCACTGAAGCTTTCTTT. Protein sequence: CASSETGATEAFF.

The rearrangement links TRBV14 to TRBJ2-3; the D is unclear. V was cut by 0 bases and J by 0 bases, with 10 bases left in between. CDR1 and CDR2 from the germline V gene are SGHDN and FVKESK. This CDR3 spans 16 amino acids. The CDR3 DNA reads as TGTGCCAGCAGCCAAGAGACTCCTAGGAGCACAGATACGCAGTATTTT. This encodes CASSQETPRSTDTQYF.

In regard to this clone: The same CDR3 arises from other DNA sequences in this sample as well. The rearrangement joins TRBV5-1 to TRBJ2-1; tentative D call: TRBD2 (6 bases). This CDR3 spans 16 amino acids. Germline V lookup: CDR1 SGHRS, CDR2 YFSETQ. Trimming removed 1 base from V and 0 bases from J, with 11 bases in between. The DNA of the CDR3 is TGCGCCAGCAGCTTGTGGGCGGGAAGCTCCTACAATGAGCAGTTCTTC. This gives the protein CASSLWAGSSYNEQFF.

The rearrangement joins TRBV15 to TRBJ1-2; possibly TRBD1 for D (6 bases). The germline CDR1 and CDR2 sequences are LNHNV and YYDKDF (reference sequence). Trimming left V 0 bases short and J 2 bases short, with 13 bases between. This CDR3 region has 16 residues. CDR3 residues: CATSRESGQGNYGYTF. CDR3 bases: TGTGCCACCAGCAGAGAGAGTGGGCAGGGGAACTATGGCTACACCTTC.

The rearrangement links TRBV18 to TRBJ1-2; TRBD1 matches 9 bases. The germline gives CDR1 KGHSH, CDR2 LQKENI. The V gene end was trimmed by 5 bases and the J gene end by 7 bases; junction bases not matched to a gene: 5. The CDR3 covers 13 residues. The CDR3 coding sequence is TGTGCCAGCTCAGAAACAGGGGGCATTGGCTACACCTTC. Its protein product is CASSETGGIGYTF.

The chain is built from TRBV5-1 and TRBJ1-3; D might be TRBD1 (6 bases). CDR3 length equals 14 residues. Trimming pared 4 bases from V and 4 bases from J, leaving 12 bases between. Per germline, CDR1 SGHRS and CDR2 YFSETQ. The CDR3 region has the DNA TGCGCCAGCAGCAATGCAGGGGAAGGAAACACCATATATTTT. Encoded protein: CASSNAGEGNTIYF.

The chain is built from TRBV11-2 and TRBJ2-7; 10 bases align to TRBD2. Trimming at V came to 5 bases and at J to 3 bases, leaving 16 bases not matched to a gene. Per germline, CDR1 SGHAT and CDR2 FQNNGV. The CDR3 has 18 amino acids. The CDR3 coding sequence is TGTGCCAGCAGCCCCCGACCTACGAGCGGGAGGGCCATCTACGAGCAGTACTTC. Protein sequence: CASSPRPTSGRAIYEQYF.

This clone was counted between two and nine times. The CDR3 coding sequence is TGTGCCAGCAGCATGTCCTTTGGGAATCAGCCCCAGCATTTT. Its translation is CASSMSFGNQPQHF. This sequence joins TRBV6-1 and TRBJ1-5; D remains ambiguous. V was trimmed by 6 bases and J by 4 bases, leaving 13 bases between them. This CDR3 contains 14 residues. Per germline, CDR1 MNHNS and CDR2 SASEGT.

This chain's CDR3 is CASSLLVPGDQFF. The CDR3 nucleotides are TGTGCCAGCAGTTTATTAGTCCCAGGGGATCAGTTCTTC. V is TRBV28 and J is TRBJ2-1, with D possibly matching TRBD1 (6 bases). V was pared by 1 base and J by 13 bases, with 14 bases between. The CDR3 spans 13 residues. Germline V gives CDR1 MDHEN, CDR2 SYDVKM.

The chain has TRBV6-6 and TRBJ2-3, with D uncertain. Germline values: CDR1 MNHNY, CDR2 SVGAGI (reference sequence). CDR3 length: 14 residues. V shed 3 bases and J shed 5 bases, with 12 bases lying between them. Written as DNA, the CDR3 is TGTGCCAGCAGTTATCTAACCCTAAGAGATACGCAGTATTTT. It yields the protein CASSYLTLRDTQYF.

The V and J genes are TRBV7-3 and TRBJ2-1; D is unclear. The CDR3 is 14 amino acids. The V gene's germline CDR1 is SGHTA and CDR2 FQGTGA. Trimming pared 4 bases from V and 8 bases from J, leaving 15 bases between. The CDR3 DNA sequence: TGTGCCAGCAGCTCCGGATCCGTAAGGGATGAGCAGTTCTTC. Translated, it gives CASSSGSVRDEQFF.

The CDR3 DNA follows: TGTGCCAGCAGCTCCTTCCGGGACTCAGTCACCAATGAGCAGTTCTTC. Translating gives CASSSFRDSVTNEQFF. The chain combines TRBV5-4 with TRBJ2-1; D is possibly TRBD2 (6 bases). Germline loops: CDR1 SGHNT, CDR2 YYREEE (reference sequence). The CDR3 is 16 amino acids. Trimming stripped 3 bases from V and 6 bases from J, with 19 bases between.

This chain joins TRBV28 and TRBJ1-3; perhaps TRBD1 as D (5 bases). The germline CDR1 and CDR2 sequences are MDHEN and SYDVKM. The CDR3 length is 15 residues. The ends were cut back, 7 bases at V and 0 bases at J, with 13 bases in the middle. The CDR3 bases are TGTGCCAGCAAGAACCCAGGGAGCTCTGGAAACACCATATATTTT. Translating gives CASKNPGSSGNTIYF.

The V and J genes are TRBV27 and TRBJ1-2; TRBD1 is a possible D gene (6 bases). Germline assignment: CDR1 MNHEY and CDR2 SMNVEV (reference sequence). This CDR3 has 15 amino acids. V was clipped by 5 bases and J by 0 bases, with 13 bases between them. In DNA form, the CDR3 reads TGTGCCAGCAGTCTAGGGGGGCCCCCTAACTATGGCTACACCTTC. The encoded protein is CASSLGGPPNYGYTF.

The chain uses TRBV28 and TRBJ2-7; TRBD2 is a possible D gene (6 bases). Germline V gene lookup returns CDR1 MDHEN and CDR2 SYDVKM. CDR3 size: 14 residues. Trimming pared 6 bases from V and 1 base from J, leaving 13 bases between. The CDR3 protein is CASRGGLPSYEQYF. Here the CDR3 DNA reads TGTGCCAGCAGGGGGGGACTTCCTTCCTACGAGCAGTACTTC.

This chain joins TRBV20-1 and TRBJ2-1; D not resolved. CDR1 and CDR2 (germline): DFQATT, SNEGSKA (reference sequence). V lost 5 bases to trimming and J lost 11 bases, with 10 bases between them. The CDR3 is 10 residues long. CDR3 DNA: TGCAGTGCTCCCACATCAAAGCAGTTCTTC. Protein product: CSAPTSKQFF.

The rearrangement links TRBV27 to TRBJ1-5; D gene uncertain. Between the trimmed V and J ends, which lost 2 bases and 5 bases, there was a span of 7 bases. This CDR3 contains 13 residues. Looked up from germline, CDR1 is MNHEY and CDR2 is SMNVEV (reference sequence). The CDR3 loop reads CASSLIRDQPQHF. CDR3 nucleotide sequence: TGTGCCAGCAGTTTAATTCGGGATCAGCCCCAGCATTTT.

The V call is TRBV7-9, the J call TRBJ1-1; the D is unclear. V lost 1 base to trimming and J lost 5 bases, with 8 bases between them. Germline CDR1 is SEHNR and CDR2 is FQNEAQ (reference sequence). This CDR3 contains 13 residues. The CDR3 reads CASSLELVTEAFF. In DNA, the CDR3 is TGTGCCAGCAGCTTAGAGTTGGTAACTGAAGCTTTCTTT.

The chain couples TRBV23-1 to TRBJ2-5, with D unresolved. TRBV23-1 is marked as an open reading frame, function uncertain. The CDR3 is 16 residues long. Trimming left V 0 bases short and J 5 bases short, with 16 bases between. The CDR3 region is CASSQSRVQGEETQYF. The DNA of the CDR3 is TGCGCCAGCAGTCAATCAAGGGTACAAGGAGAGGAGACCCAGTACTTC.

This clone occurred once. The rearrangement links TRBV5-1 to TRBJ2-3; D tentatively reads TRBD1 or TRBD2 (5 bases each). CDR1 is SGHRS and CDR2 is YFSETQ in the germline V gene. The CDR3 totals 15 residues. V was clipped by 0 bases and J by 1 base, with 9 bases between them. The CDR3 here is CASSLAGRGTDTQYF. CDR3 DNA: TGCGCCAGCAGCTTGGCGGGGCGGGGCACAGATACGCAGTATTTT.

Notes on this clone: Other nucleotide sequences in the sample specify the same CDR3. V and J are TRBV9 and TRBJ2-3, with D possibly matching TRBD2 (6 bases). This CDR3 is built from 15 residues. The V end lost 2 bases, the J end lost 0 bases, and 10 bases lay between the germline ends. Germline CDR1 SGDLS, CDR2 YYNGEE. The CDR3 spells CASSVFSGSTDTQYF. Written as DNA, the CDR3 is TGTGCCAGCAGCGTTTTTAGCGGTAGCACAGATACGCAGTATTTT.